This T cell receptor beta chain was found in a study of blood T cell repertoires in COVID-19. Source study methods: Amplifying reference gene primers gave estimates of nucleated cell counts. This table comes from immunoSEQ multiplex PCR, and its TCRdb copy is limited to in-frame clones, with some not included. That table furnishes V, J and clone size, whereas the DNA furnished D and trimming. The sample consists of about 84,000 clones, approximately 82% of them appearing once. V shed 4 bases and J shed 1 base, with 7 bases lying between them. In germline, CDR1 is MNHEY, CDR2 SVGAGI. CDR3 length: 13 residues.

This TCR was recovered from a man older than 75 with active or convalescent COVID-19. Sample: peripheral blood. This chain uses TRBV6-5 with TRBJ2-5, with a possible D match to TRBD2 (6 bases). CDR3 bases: TGTGCCAGCAGTTTCGGGGGCCAAGAGACCCAGTACTTC. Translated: CASSFGGQETQYF.